A selection of T cell receptor beta chains follows, all from one sample in a study of T cell responses to AZD1222 COVID-19 vaccine. The table came from immunoSEQ multiplex PCR; TCRdb's copy has only in-frame clones and leaves some out. The data hold some 150,000 clones, with under 95% observed a single time. The sequencing here drew on peripheral blood, taken on day 0 of AZD1222 vaccination. All receptors derive from an adult in good health. CDR3s include the opening cysteine and the closing phenylalanine or tryptophan. Fields, in order: D gene, clone size, J gene, V gene, CDR3 protein, CDR3 DNA. The D gene is left open where the match is weak. Some rows have no size entry. The others give once, few or many, or a class for an expanded clone.

D gene: -
clone size: -
J gene: TRBJ2-7
V gene: TRBV12-3/TRBV12-4
CDR3 protein: CASSSDYSYEQYF
CDR3 DNA: TGTGCCAGCAGTTCCGACTACTCCTACGAGCAGTACTTC

D gene: -
clone size: -
J gene: TRBJ2-5
V gene: TRBV6-2/TRBV6-3
CDR3 protein: CASSYLSETQYF
CDR3 DNA: TGTGCCAGCAGTTACCTGTCTGAGACCCAGTACTTC

D gene: TRBD1
clone size: -
J gene: TRBJ1-1
V gene: TRBV2
CDR3 protein: CAGSQSTGGTEAFF
CDR3 DNA: TGTGCCGGCAGCCAGTCCACAGGGGGCACTGAAGCTTTCTTT

D gene: -
clone size: -
J gene: TRBJ2-5
V gene: TRBV24-1
CDR3 protein: CATSRPGVQETQYF
CDR3 DNA: TGTGCCACCAGCCGACCCGGGGTCCAAGAGACCCAGTACTTC

D gene: TRBD2
clone size: -
J gene: TRBJ2-1
V gene: TRBV6-2/TRBV6-3
CDR3 protein: CASSPMSSIAGWGEQFF
CDR3 DNA: TGTGCCAGCAGTCCGATGTCCTCGATAGCGGGGTGGGGAGAGCAGTTCTTC

D gene: -
clone size: -
J gene: TRBJ2-1
V gene: TRBV7-2
CDR3 protein: CASTSPTYNEQFF
CDR3 DNA: TGTGCCAGCACCTCGCCAACCTACAATGAGCAGTTCTTC

D gene: -
clone size: once
J gene: TRBJ1-5
V gene: TRBV19
CDR3 protein: CASSMVPFSNQPQHF
CDR3 DNA: TGTGCCAGTAGTATGGTCCCGTTTAGCAATCAGCCCCAGCATTTT

D gene: -
clone size: -
J gene: TRBJ1-2
V gene: TRBV5-4
CDR3 protein: CASSPGFGNYGYTF
CDR3 DNA: TGTGCCAGCAGCCCGGGGTTTGGGAACTATGGCTACACCTTC

D gene: -
clone size: -
J gene: TRBJ1-1
V gene: TRBV18
CDR3 protein: CASSPPVGVGEAFF
CDR3 DNA: TGTGCCAGCTCACCTCCTGTGGGAGTGGGTGAAGCTTTCTTT

D gene: -
clone size: -
J gene: TRBJ1-1
V gene: TRBV19
CDR3 protein: CASSIWDHDTEAFF
CDR3 DNA: TGTGCCAGTAGTATTTGGGATCATGACACTGAAGCTTTCTTT

D gene: -
clone size: -
J gene: TRBJ2-1
V gene: TRBV9
CDR3 protein: CASSVVGDLGNEQFF
CDR3 DNA: TGTGCCAGCAGCGTAGTGGGAGACCTAGGGAATGAGCAGTTCTTC

D gene: TRBD2
clone size: -
J gene: TRBJ2-1
V gene: TRBV25-1
CDR3 protein: CASSEVGLGHGRQFF
CDR3 DNA: TGTGCCAGCAGTGAGGTGGGACTAGGCCATGGCAGGCAGTTCTTC

D gene: TRBD2
clone size: -
J gene: TRBJ2-5
V gene: TRBV7-8
CDR3 protein: CASSFPGLAAQETQYF
CDR3 DNA: TGTGCCAGCAGCTTCCCCGGGCTAGCGGCCCAAGAGACCCAGTACTTC

D gene: -
clone size: -
J gene: TRBJ2-7
V gene: TRBV5-5
CDR3 protein: CASSFEGGSYEQYF
CDR3 DNA: TGTGCCAGCAGCTTTGAAGGAGGGTCCTACGAGCAGTACTTC

D gene: -
clone size: -
J gene: TRBJ1-1
V gene: TRBV2
CDR3 protein: CASIPNQGTEAFF
CDR3 DNA: TGTGCCAGCATCCCTAACCAGGGCACTGAAGCTTTCTTT

D gene: TRBD1
clone size: -
J gene: TRBJ2-7
V gene: TRBV6-1
CDR3 protein: CASSAYRDSSFYEQYF
CDR3 DNA: TGTGCCAGCAGTGCCTACCGGGACAGCTCGTTCTACGAGCAGTACTTC

D gene: -
clone size: -
J gene: TRBJ2-1
V gene: TRBV15
CDR3 protein: CATSRRSGSSYNEQFF
CDR3 DNA: TGTGCCACCAGCAGAAGAAGCGGCAGCTCCTACAATGAGCAGTTCTTC

D gene: -
clone size: -
J gene: TRBJ1-4
V gene: TRBV3-1/TRBV3-2
CDR3 protein: CASRRLGEKLFF
CDR3 DNA: TGTGCCAGCAGGCGTTTGGGGGAAAAACTGTTTTTT

D gene: TRBD1
clone size: -
J gene: TRBJ1-1
V gene: TRBV6-4
CDR3 protein: CASSPGQGGTEAFF
CDR3 DNA: TGTGCCAGCAGCCCCGGACAGGGAGGCACTGAAGCTTTCTTT

D gene: TRBD1
clone size: once
J gene: TRBJ2-1
V gene: TRBV7-9
CDR3 protein: CASSRGQGQNNEQFF
CDR3 DNA: TGTGCCAGCAGCCGAGGACAGGGTCAAAACAATGAGCAGTTCTTC

D gene: -
clone size: -
J gene: TRBJ2-1
V gene: TRBV5-6
CDR3 protein: CASSLAGEQFF
CDR3 DNA: TGTGCCAGCAGCTTGGCCGGAGAGCAGTTCTTC

D gene: TRBD1
clone size: -
J gene: TRBJ1-1
V gene: TRBV7-2
CDR3 protein: CASSRTSTGDTEAFF
CDR3 DNA: TGTGCCAGCAGCCGGACCTCAACAGGGGACACTGAAGCTTTCTTT

D gene: -
clone size: few
J gene: TRBJ2-1
V gene: TRBV7-2
CDR3 protein: CASSGRYNEQFF
CDR3 DNA: TGTGCCAGCAGCGGACGCTACAATGAGCAGTTCTTC

D gene: -
clone size: once
J gene: TRBJ2-7
V gene: TRBV3-1/TRBV3-2
CDR3 protein: CASGAYEQYF
CDR3 DNA: TGTGCCAGCGGGGCCTACGAGCAGTACTTC

D gene: TRBD2
clone size: -
J gene: TRBJ2-3
V gene: TRBV7-9
CDR3 protein: CASSLISGTDTQYF
CDR3 DNA: TGTGCCAGCAGCCTTATTAGCGGGACAGATACGCAGTATTTT

D gene: -
clone size: -
J gene: TRBJ1-1
V gene: TRBV28
CDR3 protein: CASSPGAHGGNTEAFF
CDR3 DNA: TGTGCCAGCAGTCCGGGGGCTCATGGGGGAAACACTGAAGCTTTCTTT

D gene: -
clone size: -
J gene: TRBJ2-7
V gene: TRBV15
CDR3 protein: CATSTGGVGSSYEQYF
CDR3 DNA: TGTGCCACCAGCACCGGCGGGGTGGGGAGCTCCTACGAGCAGTACTTC

D gene: -
clone size: -
J gene: TRBJ1-6
V gene: TRBV6-4
CDR3 protein: CASSDRDNSPLHF
CDR3 DNA: TGTGCCAGCAGTGACCGGGACAATTCACCCCTCCACTTT

D gene: -
clone size: -
J gene: TRBJ2-1
V gene: TRBV5-1
CDR3 protein: CASSLGLTAANEQFF
CDR3 DNA: TGCGCCAGCAGCTTGGGACTAACCGCAGCTAATGAGCAGTTCTTC

D gene: -
clone size: -
J gene: TRBJ1-5
V gene: TRBV5-5
CDR3 protein: CASSRGPAVVQPQHF
CDR3 DNA: TGTGCCAGCAGCCGTGGTCCGGCGGTGGTTCAGCCCCAGCATTTT

D gene: TRBD2
clone size: -
J gene: TRBJ2-5
V gene: TRBV7-2
CDR3 protein: CASTPGFSGTTARETQYF
CDR3 DNA: TGTGCCAGCACCCCTGGGTTTAGCGGGACGACAGCCAGGGAGACCCAGTACTTC

D gene: -
clone size: few
J gene: TRBJ1-4
V gene: TRBV5-1
CDR3 protein: CASSRTPATNEKLFF
CDR3 DNA: TGCGCCAGCAGCCGAACCCCTGCAACTAATGAAAAACTGTTTTTT

D gene: -
clone size: few
J gene: TRBJ1-1
V gene: TRBV7-8
CDR3 protein: CASSLAVGVNTEAFF
CDR3 DNA: TGTGCCAGCAGCTTAGCGGTGGGCGTGAACACTGAAGCTTTCTTT

D gene: -
clone size: once
J gene: TRBJ2-3
V gene: TRBV11-3
CDR3 protein: CASSLEGAATDTQYF
CDR3 DNA: TGTGCCAGCAGCTTAGAGGGGGCCGCTACAGATACGCAGTATTTT

D gene: -
clone size: -
J gene: TRBJ2-5
V gene: TRBV11-2
CDR3 protein: CASSLGSGDQETQYF
CDR3 DNA: TGTGCCAGCAGTCTAGGTAGTGGGGACCAAGAGACCCAGTACTTC

D gene: -
clone size: -
J gene: TRBJ2-5
V gene: TRBV29-1
CDR3 protein: CSVERQQKETQYF
CDR3 DNA: TGCAGCGTTGAGCGTCAGCAGAAAGAGACCCAGTACTTC

D gene: -
clone size: -
J gene: TRBJ2-1
V gene: TRBV15
CDR3 protein: CATSREWAISYNEQFF
CDR3 DNA: TGTGCCACCAGCAGGGAATGGGCCATCTCCTACAATGAGCAGTTCTTC

D gene: TRBD1
clone size: -
J gene: TRBJ1-1
V gene: TRBV6-2/TRBV6-3
CDR3 protein: CASSYFYGQGLIGNTEAFF
CDR3 DNA: TGTGCCAGCAGTTACTTCTACGGACAGGGCTTGATTGGGAACACTGAAGCTTTCTTT

D gene: -
clone size: -
J gene: TRBJ2-1
V gene: TRBV6-2/TRBV6-3
CDR3 protein: CASSWSDEQFF
CDR3 DNA: TGTGCCAGCAGTTGGAGTGATGAGCAGTTCTTC

D gene: TRBD2
clone size: few
J gene: TRBJ2-5
V gene: TRBV5-4
CDR3 protein: CASSLGAGGPQETQYF
CDR3 DNA: TGTGCCAGCAGCTTGGGAGCGGGAGGGCCCCAAGAGACCCAGTACTTC

D gene: -
clone size: medium-sized
J gene: TRBJ1-3
V gene: TRBV7-9
CDR3 protein: CASSLEEGVKGNTIYF
CDR3 DNA: TGTGCCAGCAGCTTAGAAGAGGGGGTGAAAGGAAACACCATATATTTT

D gene: -
clone size: -
J gene: TRBJ2-1
V gene: TRBV4-2
CDR3 protein: CASSQDRGAVLDEQFF
CDR3 DNA: TGTGCCAGCAGCCAAGATAGGGGGGCAGTGCTGGATGAGCAGTTCTTC

D gene: TRBD1
clone size: -
J gene: TRBJ2-7
V gene: TRBV11-3
CDR3 protein: CASSFVRTGTGGPSSYEQYF
CDR3 DNA: TGTGCCAGCAGCTTTGTCAGGACCGGGACAGGGGGTCCCTCCTCCTACGAGCAGTACTTC

D gene: -
clone size: -
J gene: TRBJ1-6
V gene: TRBV3-1/TRBV3-2
CDR3 protein: CASSQPLHF
CDR3 DNA: TGTGCCAGCAGCCAGCCCCTCCACTTT

D gene: -
clone size: -
J gene: TRBJ2-1
V gene: TRBV19
CDR3 protein: CASSLQPAGTYNEQFF
CDR3 DNA: TGTGCCAGTAGTCTCCAACCCGCCGGGACATACAATGAGCAGTTCTTC

D gene: -
clone size: -
J gene: TRBJ2-3
V gene: TRBV5-5
CDR3 protein: CASSPSEVGANWDTQYF
CDR3 DNA: TGTGCCAGCAGCCCAAGCGAGGTGGGGGCCAACTGGGATACGCAGTATTTT

D gene: -
clone size: -
J gene: TRBJ1-1
V gene: TRBV28
CDR3 protein: CASTLRDRISEAFF
CDR3 DNA: TGTGCCAGCACTTTGAGGGACCGAATCTCTGAAGCTTTCTTT

D gene: TRBD2
clone size: -
J gene: TRBJ2-7
V gene: TRBV5-4
CDR3 protein: CASGNQSGSQTYEQYF
CDR3 DNA: TGTGCCAGCGGTAATCAGAGCGGGAGCCAAACCTACGAGCAGTACTTC

D gene: -
clone size: -
J gene: TRBJ2-7
V gene: TRBV19
CDR3 protein: CASSPEGFPGEQYF
CDR3 DNA: TGTGCCAGTAGCCCGGAGGGGTTCCCCGGCGAGCAGTACTTC

D gene: -
clone size: -
J gene: TRBJ2-7
V gene: TRBV7-9
CDR3 protein: CASSLGASLEGYEQYF
CDR3 DNA: TGTGCCAGCAGCTTAGGAGCTAGTTTGGAGGGATACGAGCAGTACTTC

D gene: TRBD1
clone size: -
J gene: TRBJ2-6
V gene: TRBV5-1
CDR3 protein: CASSFGQGARGANVLTF
CDR3 DNA: TGCGCCAGCAGCTTCGGACAGGGGGCGCGTGGGGCCAACGTCCTGACTTTC